This is a list of T cell receptor beta chains from one sample in a study of cytomegalovirus exposure and HLA in healthy donors. The method was immunoSEQ multiplex PCR; TCRdb's version includes in-frame clones alone and lacks a portion of them. The data contain over 65,000 clones, roughly 94% of them singletons. Material for sequencing was PBMCs. The receptor source for this set is a woman aged 18-29 years in good health and CMV-seropositive. CDR3s include the opening cysteine and the closing phenylalanine or tryptophan. D genes are given only for firm matches. Some rows have no size entry. The others give once, few or many, or a class for an expanded clone.

J: TRBJ1-5
V: TRBV15
D: -
size: -
CDR3: CATSRDAENQPQHF
DNA: TGTGCCACCAGCAGAGATGCGGAGAATCAGCCCCAGCATTTT

J: TRBJ2-7
V: TRBV4-1
D: TRBD2
size: -
CDR3: CASSQIAGDSYEQYF
DNA: TGCGCCAGCAGCCAAATAGCGGGAGACTCCTACGAGCAGTACTTC

J: TRBJ2-1
V: TRBV10-2
D: -
size: -
CDR3: CASSEFPSSRNEQFF
DNA: TGCGCCAGCAGTGAGTTCCCTAGTTCGCGAAATGAGCAGTTCTTC

J: TRBJ1-1
V: TRBV6-5
D: -
size: -
CDR3: CASSQPHNTEAFF
DNA: TGTGCCAGCAGCCAACCACATAACACTGAAGCTTTCTTT

J: TRBJ2-2
V: TRBV5-6
D: -
size: -
CDR3: CASSFAAGAGELFF
DNA: TGTGCCAGCAGCTTTGCTGCCGGGGCCGGGGAGCTGTTTTTT

J: TRBJ2-1
V: TRBV4-3
D: -
size: -
CDR3: CASSQESTGYNEQFF
DNA: TGCGCCAGCAGCCAAGAATCGACAGGCTACAATGAGCAGTTCTTC

J: TRBJ2-3
V: TRBV10-1
D: -
size: once
CDR3: CASSEAKDTQYF
DNA: TGCGCCAGCAGTGAGGCTAAGGATACGCAGTATTTT

J: TRBJ2-1
V: TRBV5-4
D: TRBD1
size: -
CDR3: CASSSGQQESKQFF
DNA: TGTGCCAGCAGCTCGGGACAGCAAGAATCGAAGCAGTTCTTC

J: TRBJ1-5
V: TRBV29-1
D: TRBD1
size: -
CDR3: CSVRTGGNQPQHF
DNA: TGCAGCGTCAGGACAGGGGGCAATCAGCCCCAGCATTTT

J: TRBJ2-7
V: TRBV7-9
D: TRBD2
size: -
CDR3: CASSLGGGPNSYEQYF
DNA: TGTGCCAGCAGCTTAGGGGGGGGACCGAATTCTTACGAGCAGTACTTC

J: TRBJ1-3
V: TRBV7-3
D: -
size: once
CDR3: CASSSTLSGNTIYF
DNA: TGTGCCAGCAGCTCAACCCTCTCTGGAAACACCATATATTTT